Listed below are T cell receptor beta chains from one sample, sequenced in a study of TIL therapy for anti-PD-1-resistant metastatic lung cancer. Method: immunoSEQ multiplex PCR; TCRdb's copy keeps in-frame clones and lacks some. Of 52,000 or so clones detected, 75% to 90% appear once; the ten largest clones hold approximately 3%. The sequencing used blood, collected at baseline. These receptor sequences come from a person between 30 and 79 years old with non-small cell lung cancer. Each CDR3 is given with its conserved first and last residue. Fields, in order: CDR3 DNA, CDR3 protein, V gene, D gene, J gene, clone size. D genes are given only for firm matches. Clone size appears in some rows only: once, few, many, or a class for an expanded clone.

DNA: TGTGCCACCAGCAGAGACGGGGGAGGTGGCAATCAGCCCCAGCATTTT; CDR3: CATSRDGGGGNQPQHF; V: TRBV15; D: .; J: TRBJ1-5; size: .
DNA: TGCGCCAGCAGCCAAGATCGGGGACAGAATGTCAATGAGCAGTTCTTC; CDR3: CASSQDRGQNVNEQFF; V: TRBV4-3; D: TRBD1; J: TRBJ2-1; size: .
DNA: TGTGCCAGCAGTTACATCGGGACAGGGAAGGAAAAACTGTTTTTT; CDR3: CASSYIGTGKEKLFF; V: TRBV28; D: TRBD1; J: TRBJ1-4; size: .
DNA: TGCGCCAGCAGCCAGGTTGACAGGGGGCTCTATAATGAGCAGTTCTTC; CDR3: CASSQVDRGLYNEQFF; V: TRBV4-3; D: TRBD1; J: TRBJ2-1; size: .
DNA: TGTGCCACCAGTCGGACAAACCAAGAGACCCAGTACTTC; CDR3: CATSRTNQETQYF; V: TRBV24-1; D: .; J: TRBJ2-5; size: .
DNA: TGCGCCAGCAGCCCAGGGGGCTGGGGCTACACCTTC; CDR3: CASSPGGWGYTF; V: TRBV5-1; D: TRBD1; J: TRBJ1-2; size: .
DNA: TGTGCCAGCAGCTTAGCTCCCGGGATCAAAGCCTACGAGCAGTACTTC; CDR3: CASSLAPGIKAYEQYF; V: TRBV7-2; D: .; J: TRBJ2-7; size: .
DNA: TGTGCCAGCAGCTCGTACAGGGCCCAAGGCTATGGCTACACCTTC; CDR3: CASSSYRAQGYGYTF; V: TRBV5-8; D: .; J: TRBJ1-2; size: .
DNA: TGTGCCAGCAGCCAGAAGGGTTACTCCTATAATTCACCCCTCCACTTT; CDR3: CASSQKGYSYNSPLHF; V: TRBV3-1/TRBV3-2; D: .; J: TRBJ1-6; size: .
DNA: TGTGCCAGCAGCCCACCGGGACTAGCGGGGGGCTATAACACCGGGGAGCTGTTTTTT; CDR3: CASSPPGLAGGYNTGELFF; V: TRBV3-1/TRBV3-2; D: TRBD2; J: TRBJ2-2; size: few
DNA: TGTGCCAGCAGTTACAGGGGGGAGACCCAGTACTTC; CDR3: CASSYRGETQYF; V: TRBV6-5; D: .; J: TRBJ2-5; size: once
DNA: TGTGCCAGCTCATTCGGGGGGCTAAACACTGAAGCTTTCTTT; CDR3: CASSFGGLNTEAFF; V: TRBV18; D: .; J: TRBJ1-1; size: .
DNA: TGTGCCAGCAGCGTAGGGGGACTAATATACACCGGGGAGCTGTTTTTT; CDR3: CASSVGGLIYTGELFF; V: TRBV9; D: TRBD2; J: TRBJ2-2; size: .
DNA: TGTGCCAGCAGTGGGCTGGACAGGGGTGGAGATACGCAGTATTTT; CDR3: CASSGLDRGGDTQYF; V: TRBV27; D: TRBD1; J: TRBJ2-3; size: .
DNA: TGTGCCAGCAGCCGCTCCGAGGGCAGGCAGAATGAGCAGTTCTTC; CDR3: CASSRSEGRQNEQFF; V: TRBV3-1/TRBV3-2; D: .; J: TRBJ2-1; size: .
DNA: TGTGCCACCGCTTTTACTGGGGCCAACGTCCTGACTTTC; CDR3: CATAFTGANVLTF; V: TRBV24-1; D: .; J: TRBJ2-6; size: .
DNA: TGTGCCAGTAGTGGGGTCTTCGACAATCAGCCCCAGCATTTT; CDR3: CASSGVFDNQPQHF; V: TRBV19; D: .; J: TRBJ1-5; size: .
DNA: TGTGCCAGCAGTTACAAAAGACTAGCGGGCCTACAGAGGGCCCTAAATGAGCAGTTCTTC; CDR3: CASSYKRLAGLQRALNEQFF; V: TRBV6-2/TRBV6-3; D: TRBD2; J: TRBJ2-1; size: .
DNA: TGTGCCAGCAGCGGAACCGAATTTGGAGCCCTCCACTTT; CDR3: CASSGTEFGALHF; V: TRBV6-5; D: .; J: TRBJ1-6; size: .
DNA: TGCGCCAGCGGTTTTTCCACAGATACGCAGTATTTT; CDR3: CASGFSTDTQYF; V: TRBV4-1; D: .; J: TRBJ2-3; size: .
DNA: TGTGCCAGCAGCCCTTTCCCGGACCAGTACGAGCAGTACTTC; CDR3: CASSPFPDQYEQYF; V: TRBV9; D: .; J: TRBJ2-7; size: few
DNA: TGTGCCAGCAGTTTAAGATCTTACGAGCAGTACTTC; CDR3: CASSLRSYEQYF; V: TRBV12-3/TRBV12-4; D: .; J: TRBJ2-7; size: .
DNA: TGTGCCAGCAGTTTGGACAGTTTTAACTATGGCTACACCTTC; CDR3: CASSLDSFNYGYTF; V: TRBV6-5; D: .; J: TRBJ1-2; size: once
DNA: TGTGCCACCAGTGGGGGGACTAGCGGGAGCTCCTACAATGAGCAGTTCTTC; CDR3: CATSGGTSGSSYNEQFF; V: TRBV24-1; D: TRBD2; J: TRBJ2-1; size: .
DNA: TGTGCCAGCAGCTTTGGGAGATTGGGGGACACTGAAGCTTTCTTT; CDR3: CASSFGRLGDTEAFF; V: TRBV7-2; D: .; J: TRBJ1-1; size: .
DNA: TGCAGCGTTGGGGGCGGCCAGGGGGCTCGCGAGACCCAGTACTTC; CDR3: CSVGGGQGARETQYF; V: TRBV29-1; D: TRBD1; J: TRBJ2-5; size: few
DNA: TGCAGCGTTGAGGGGGGCTCCTACAATGAGCAGTTCTTC; CDR3: CSVEGGSYNEQFF; V: TRBV29-1; D: .; J: TRBJ2-1; size: .
DNA: TGTGCCAGCAGCCCCCCGGATCGGGATACGCAGTATTTT; CDR3: CASSPPDRDTQYF; V: TRBV5-5; D: .; J: TRBJ2-3; size: .
DNA: TGTGCCACCCAACTGGGACTAGCGGGAGGCCCCCGGAATGAGCAGTTCTTC; CDR3: CATQLGLAGGPRNEQFF; V: TRBV19; D: TRBD2; J: TRBJ2-1; size: .
DNA: TGTGCCAGCAGCTTAGGACTAGCGGGGGGCACAGATACGCAGTATTTT; CDR3: CASSLGLAGGTDTQYF; V: TRBV7-6; D: TRBD2; J: TRBJ2-3; size: .
DNA: TGCGCCAGCAGCTTTTCCGGGACAGGGGACGGGACCCAGTACTTC; CDR3: CASSFSGTGDGTQYF; V: TRBV5-1; D: TRBD1; J: TRBJ2-5; size: .
DNA: TGTGCCACCCATTACAGGGGAAACACTGAAGCTTTCTTT; CDR3: CATHYRGNTEAFF; V: TRBV28; D: TRBD1; J: TRBJ1-1; size: .
DNA: TGCGCCAGCAGCCCGGACATGGTCAAAAACATTCAGTACTTC; CDR3: CASSPDMVKNIQYF; V: TRBV5-1; D: .; J: TRBJ2-4; size: .